The clone carrying this T cell receptor (beta chain) occurred a few times. This specimen comes from a study of blood T cells in healthy people across ages. V lost 6 bases to trimming and J lost 8 bases; unmatched junction nucleotides: 11. The CDR3 consists of 14 residues. Germline V gene sequence: CDR1 MDHEN, CDR2 SYDVKM. Together with a sample-barcoded 5' primer, a J-beta primer mix was included in a second PCR lasting about 7 to 12 cycles. One entry per CDR3 protein, called by TCRdb with MiXCR from the 5' RACE reads. Of around 800,000 distinct CDR3 sequences listed, roughly 26% are singletons. These data were also reused for a study on T cells of mothers and their children. That paper adds: Donation came from three healthy Caucasian mothers together with their six children.

The receptor was isolated from a boy aged 10-17 years in good health. This chain uses TRBV28 with TRBJ1-2; 8 nucleotides align to TRBD1. The source material was blood. DNA for the CDR3: TGTGCCAGCAGGGGGACAGGTGGGGCAAAAGGCTACACCTTC. It translates to CASRGTGGAKGYTF.